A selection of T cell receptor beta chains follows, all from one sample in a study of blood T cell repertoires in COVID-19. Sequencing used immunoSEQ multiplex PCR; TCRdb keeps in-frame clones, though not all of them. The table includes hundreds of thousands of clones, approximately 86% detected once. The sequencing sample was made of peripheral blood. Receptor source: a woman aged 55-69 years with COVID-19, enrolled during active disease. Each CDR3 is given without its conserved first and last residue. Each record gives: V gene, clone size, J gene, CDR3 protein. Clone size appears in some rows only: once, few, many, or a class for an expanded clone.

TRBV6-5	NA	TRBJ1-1	ASSYWTGRTEAF
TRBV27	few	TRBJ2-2	ASSLFAGGAPGELF
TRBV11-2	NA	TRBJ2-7	ASSLGVGGTITGYEQY
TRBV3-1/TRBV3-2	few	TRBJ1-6	ASSQGQGGSPLH
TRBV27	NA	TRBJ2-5	ASSPRRDQETQY
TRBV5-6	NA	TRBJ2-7	ASSPADRVSYEQY
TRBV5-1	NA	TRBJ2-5	ASSPGLLAGAGGETQY
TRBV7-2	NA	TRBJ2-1	ASSLLGSYNEQF
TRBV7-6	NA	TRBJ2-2	ASSLVQNTGELF
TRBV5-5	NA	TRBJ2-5	ASSLYGNTQETQY
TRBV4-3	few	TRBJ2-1	ASSQEGAGEPYNEQF
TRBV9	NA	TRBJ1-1	ASSVGLTGDTEAF
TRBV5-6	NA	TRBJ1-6	ASSFDRGNSPLH
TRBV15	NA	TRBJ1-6	ATSRDPQGVGSPLH
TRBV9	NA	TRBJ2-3	ASSEKSGTSVTDTQY
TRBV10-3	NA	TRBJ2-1	AISESFLAGGYNEQF
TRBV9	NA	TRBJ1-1	ASSVVSGGAEAF
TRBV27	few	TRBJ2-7	ASSFTWRDEQY
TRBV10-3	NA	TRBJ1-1	AISVKNLNTEAF
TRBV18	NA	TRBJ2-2	ASSDNLGNTGELF
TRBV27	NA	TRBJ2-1	ASSFRLAGVSYNEQF
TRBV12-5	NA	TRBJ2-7	ASGFNPLAGGLSYEQY
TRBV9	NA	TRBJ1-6	ASSVGGGSYNSPLH
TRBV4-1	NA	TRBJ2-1	ASSQTRTSGGGSYNEQF
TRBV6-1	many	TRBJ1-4	ASSEPGTGNEKLF
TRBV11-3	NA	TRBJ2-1	ASSRLGQSYNEQF
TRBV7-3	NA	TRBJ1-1	ASSLSGGQNTEAF
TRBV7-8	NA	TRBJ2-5	ASSPRTAQETQY
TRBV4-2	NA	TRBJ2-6	ASSQGDTGSGANVLT
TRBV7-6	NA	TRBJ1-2	ASSLWPRGPNPSNYGYT
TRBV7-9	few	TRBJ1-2	ASSPDYGYT
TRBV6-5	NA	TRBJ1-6	ASSFYGYNSPLH
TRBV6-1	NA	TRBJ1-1	ASSEVLETPAVEAF
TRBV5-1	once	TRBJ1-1	ASSLSTGGETEAF
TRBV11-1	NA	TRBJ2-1	ASLRSGGVGEQF
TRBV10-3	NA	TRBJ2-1	AISGSYNEQF
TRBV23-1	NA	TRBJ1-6	ASSGHEIRRPYNSPLH
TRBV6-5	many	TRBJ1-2	ASSSQGYYGYT
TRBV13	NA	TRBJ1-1	ASSFSVAEAF
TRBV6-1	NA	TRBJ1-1	ASRGTYDVNTEAF
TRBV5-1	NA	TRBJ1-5	ASSLGGQGSGQPQH
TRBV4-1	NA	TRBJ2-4	ASSQDAGWGKNIQY
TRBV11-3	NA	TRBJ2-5	ASSLASGRETQY